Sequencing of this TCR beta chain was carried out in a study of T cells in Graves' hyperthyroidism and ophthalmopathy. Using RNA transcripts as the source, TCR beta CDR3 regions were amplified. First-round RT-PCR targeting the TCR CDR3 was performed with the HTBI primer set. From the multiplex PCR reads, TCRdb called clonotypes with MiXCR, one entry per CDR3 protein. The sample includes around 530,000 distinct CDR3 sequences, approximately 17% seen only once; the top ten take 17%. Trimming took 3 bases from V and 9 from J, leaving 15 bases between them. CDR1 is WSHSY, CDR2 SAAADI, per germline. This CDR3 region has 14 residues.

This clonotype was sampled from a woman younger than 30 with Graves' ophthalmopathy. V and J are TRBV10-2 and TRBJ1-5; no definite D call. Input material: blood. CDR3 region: CASSDLEGTRPQHF. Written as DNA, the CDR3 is TGCGCCAGCAGTGACTTGGAGGGAACGCGGCCCCAGCATTTT.